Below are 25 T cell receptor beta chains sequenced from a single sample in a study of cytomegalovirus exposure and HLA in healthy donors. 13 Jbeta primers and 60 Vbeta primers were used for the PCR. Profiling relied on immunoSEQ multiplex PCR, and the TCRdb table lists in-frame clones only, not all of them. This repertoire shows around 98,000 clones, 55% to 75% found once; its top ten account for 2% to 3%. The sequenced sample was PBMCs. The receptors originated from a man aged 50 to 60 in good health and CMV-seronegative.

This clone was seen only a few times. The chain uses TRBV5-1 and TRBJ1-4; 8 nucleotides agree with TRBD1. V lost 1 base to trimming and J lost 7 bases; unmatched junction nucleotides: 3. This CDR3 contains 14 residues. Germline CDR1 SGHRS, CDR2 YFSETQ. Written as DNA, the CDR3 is TGCGCCAGCAGCTTGAGAACAGGGGGTGAAAAACTGTTTTTT. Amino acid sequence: CASSLRTGGEKLFF.

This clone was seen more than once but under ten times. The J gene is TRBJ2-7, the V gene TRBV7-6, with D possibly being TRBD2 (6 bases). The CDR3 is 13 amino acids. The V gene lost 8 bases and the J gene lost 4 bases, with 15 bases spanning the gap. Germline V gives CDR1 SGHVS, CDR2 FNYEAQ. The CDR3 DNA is TGTGCCAGCGGCCGGGACTCCGAATACGAGCAGTACTTC. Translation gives CASGRDSEYEQYF.

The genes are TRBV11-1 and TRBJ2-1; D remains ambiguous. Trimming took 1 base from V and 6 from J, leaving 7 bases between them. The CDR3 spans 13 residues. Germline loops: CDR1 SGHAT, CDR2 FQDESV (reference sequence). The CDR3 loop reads CASSLGSPNEQFF. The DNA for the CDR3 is TGTGCCAGCAGCTTAGGTAGCCCCAATGAGCAGTTCTTC.

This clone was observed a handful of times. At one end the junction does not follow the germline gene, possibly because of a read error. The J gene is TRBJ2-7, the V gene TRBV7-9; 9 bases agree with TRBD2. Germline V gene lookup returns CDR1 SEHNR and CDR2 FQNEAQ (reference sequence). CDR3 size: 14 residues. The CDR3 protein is CSSSPSGRPWEQYF. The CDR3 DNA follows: TGTTCCAGCAGTCCCAGCGGGAGGCCCTGGGAGCAGTACTTC.

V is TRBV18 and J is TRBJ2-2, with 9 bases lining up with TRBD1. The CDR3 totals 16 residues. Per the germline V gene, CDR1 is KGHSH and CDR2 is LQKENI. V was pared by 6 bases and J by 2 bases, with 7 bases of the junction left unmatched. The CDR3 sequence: CASSQPGQGNTGELFF. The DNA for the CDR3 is TGTGCCAGCTCGCAGCCGGGACAGGGTAACACCGGGGAGCTGTTTTTT.

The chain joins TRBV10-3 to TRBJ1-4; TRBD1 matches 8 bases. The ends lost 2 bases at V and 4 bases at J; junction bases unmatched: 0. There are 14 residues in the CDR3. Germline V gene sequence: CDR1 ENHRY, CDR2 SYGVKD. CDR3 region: CAISEGQGNEKLFF. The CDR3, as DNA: TGTGCCATCAGTGAGGGACAGGGTAATGAAAAACTGTTTTTT.

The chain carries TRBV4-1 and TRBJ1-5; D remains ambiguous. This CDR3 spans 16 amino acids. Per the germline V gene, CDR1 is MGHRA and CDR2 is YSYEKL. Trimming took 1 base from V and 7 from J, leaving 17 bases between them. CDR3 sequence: CASSQGATNGGQPQHF. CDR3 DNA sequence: TGCGCCAGCAGCCAAGGGGCGACAAACGGAGGCCAGCCCCAGCATTTT.

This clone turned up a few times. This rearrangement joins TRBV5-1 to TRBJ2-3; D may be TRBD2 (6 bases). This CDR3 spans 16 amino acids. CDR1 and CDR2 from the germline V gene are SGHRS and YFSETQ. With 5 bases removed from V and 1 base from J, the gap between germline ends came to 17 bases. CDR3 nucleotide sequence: TGCGCCAGCAGTCAGCTGGGGGGAGTGGGCACAGATACGCAGTATTTT. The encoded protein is CASSQLGGVGTDTQYF.

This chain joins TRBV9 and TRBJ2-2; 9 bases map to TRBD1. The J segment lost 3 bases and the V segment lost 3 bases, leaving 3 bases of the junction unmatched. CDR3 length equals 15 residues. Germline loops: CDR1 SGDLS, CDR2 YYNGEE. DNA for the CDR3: TGTGCCAGCAGCGGTGGACAGGGGTACACCGGGGAGCTGTTTTTT. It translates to CASSGGQGYTGELFF.

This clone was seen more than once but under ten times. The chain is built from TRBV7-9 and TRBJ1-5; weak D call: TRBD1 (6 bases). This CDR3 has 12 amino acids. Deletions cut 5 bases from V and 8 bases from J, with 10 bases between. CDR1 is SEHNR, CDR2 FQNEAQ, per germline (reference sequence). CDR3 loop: CASSQGREPQHF. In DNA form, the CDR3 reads TGTGCCAGCAGCCAGGGGCGGGAGCCCCAGCATTTT.

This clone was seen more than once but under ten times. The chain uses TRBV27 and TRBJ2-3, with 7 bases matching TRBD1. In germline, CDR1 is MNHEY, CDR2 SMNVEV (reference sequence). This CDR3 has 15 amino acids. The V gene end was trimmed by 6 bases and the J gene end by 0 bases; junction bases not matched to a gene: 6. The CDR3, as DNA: TGTGCCAGCAGCCTCACAGGGGTTAGCACAGATACGCAGTATTTT. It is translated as CASSLTGVSTDTQYF.

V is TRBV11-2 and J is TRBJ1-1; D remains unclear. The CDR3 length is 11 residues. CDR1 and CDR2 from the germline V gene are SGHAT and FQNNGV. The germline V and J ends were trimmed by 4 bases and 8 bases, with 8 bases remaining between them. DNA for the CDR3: TGTGCCAGCAGCTACATTGGCGAAGCTTTCTTT. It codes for CASSYIGEAFF.

The CDR3 coding sequence is TGTGCCAGCAGCTTGCAGGGGACACTGAACACTGAAGCTTTCTTT. This encodes CASSLQGTLNTEAFF. V is TRBV5-4 and J is TRBJ1-1; tentatively, D is TRBD1 (6 bases). Germline CDR1 and CDR2: SGHNT and YYREEE (reference sequence). The V and J ends lost 1 base and 0 bases respectively, with 10 bases between them. This CDR3 is built from 15 residues.

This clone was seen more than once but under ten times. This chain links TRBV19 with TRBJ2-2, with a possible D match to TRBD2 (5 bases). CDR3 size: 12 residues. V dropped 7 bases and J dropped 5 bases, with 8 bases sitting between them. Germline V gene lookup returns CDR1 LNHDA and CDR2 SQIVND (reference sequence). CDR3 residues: CASTGDTGELFF. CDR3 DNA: TGTGCCAGTACCGGGGATACCGGGGAGCTGTTTTTT.

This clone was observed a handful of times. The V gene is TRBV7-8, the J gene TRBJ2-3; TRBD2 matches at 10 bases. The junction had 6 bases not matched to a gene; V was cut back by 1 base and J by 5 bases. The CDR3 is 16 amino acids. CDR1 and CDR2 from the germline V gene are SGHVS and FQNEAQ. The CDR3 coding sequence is TGTGCCAGCAGCTTAGTTCTAGCGGGGGTGCAAGATACGCAGTATTTT. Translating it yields CASSLVLAGVQDTQYF.

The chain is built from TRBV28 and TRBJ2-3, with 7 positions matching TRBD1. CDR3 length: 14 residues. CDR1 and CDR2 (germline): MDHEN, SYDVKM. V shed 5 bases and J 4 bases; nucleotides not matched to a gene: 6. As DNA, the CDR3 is TGTGCCAGCAGTGTCACTCAGGGGGCAGATACGCAGTATTTT. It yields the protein CASSVTQGADTQYF.

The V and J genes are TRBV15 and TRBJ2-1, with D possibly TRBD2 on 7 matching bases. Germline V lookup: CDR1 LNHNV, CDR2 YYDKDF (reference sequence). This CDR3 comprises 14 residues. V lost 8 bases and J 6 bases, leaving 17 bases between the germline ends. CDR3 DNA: TGTGCCACCCGGGCGGGCGGGGGCTTCAATGAGCAGTTCTTC. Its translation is CATRAGGGFNEQFF.

The CDR3 spells CASSRFLGLKYQETQYF. The CDR3 DNA reads as TGTGCCAGCAGCCGATTTTTGGGACTCAAGTACCAAGAGACCCAGTACTTC. This rearrangement joins TRBV13 to TRBJ2-5; maybe TRBD2 (6 bases). Germline CDR1 is PRHDT and CDR2 is FYEKMQ (reference sequence). The CDR3 is 17 amino acids. The V end was cut by 5 bases, the J end by 0 bases, with 19 bases between.

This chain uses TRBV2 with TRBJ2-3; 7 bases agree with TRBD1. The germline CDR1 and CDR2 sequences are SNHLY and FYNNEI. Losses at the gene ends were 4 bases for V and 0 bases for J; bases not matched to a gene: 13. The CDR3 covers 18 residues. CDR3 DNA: TGTGCCAGCAGTGCTACGCCCAGGGGGTCCTCTAGCACAGATACGCAGTATTTT. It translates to CASSATPRGSSSTDTQYF. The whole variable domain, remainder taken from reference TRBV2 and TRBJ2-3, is EPEVTQTPSHQVTQMGQEVILRCVPISNHLYFYWYRQILGQKVEFLVSFYNNEISEKSEIFDDQFSVERPDGSNFTLKIRSTKLEDSAMYFCASSATPRGSSSTDTQYFGPGTRLTVL.

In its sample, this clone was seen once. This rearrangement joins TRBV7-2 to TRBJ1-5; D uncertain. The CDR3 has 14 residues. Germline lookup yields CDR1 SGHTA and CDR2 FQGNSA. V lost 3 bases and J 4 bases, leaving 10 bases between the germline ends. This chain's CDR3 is CASSFGRRNQPQHF. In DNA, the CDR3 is TGTGCCAGCAGCTTCGGTCGCCGTAATCAGCCCCAGCATTTT.

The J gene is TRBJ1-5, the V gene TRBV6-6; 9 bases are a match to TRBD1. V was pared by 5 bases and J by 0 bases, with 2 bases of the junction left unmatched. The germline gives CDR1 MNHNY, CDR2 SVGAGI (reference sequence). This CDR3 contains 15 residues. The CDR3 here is CASSRDRVSNQPQHF. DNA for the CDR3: TGTGCCAGCAGTCGGGACAGGGTTAGCAATCAGCCCCAGCATTTT.

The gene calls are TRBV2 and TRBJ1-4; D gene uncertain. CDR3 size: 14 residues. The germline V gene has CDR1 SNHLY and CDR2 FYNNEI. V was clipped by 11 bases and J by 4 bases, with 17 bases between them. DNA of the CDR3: TGTGCCGGCATTCCCCGGGGAGGTAATGAAAAACTGTTTTTT. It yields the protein CAGIPRGGNEKLFF. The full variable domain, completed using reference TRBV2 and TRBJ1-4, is EPEVTQTPSHQVTQMGQEVILRCVPISNHLYFYWYRQILGQKVEFLVSFYNNEISEKSEIFDDQFSVERPDGSNFTLKIRSTKLEDSAMYFCAGIPRGGNEKLFFGSGTQLSVL.

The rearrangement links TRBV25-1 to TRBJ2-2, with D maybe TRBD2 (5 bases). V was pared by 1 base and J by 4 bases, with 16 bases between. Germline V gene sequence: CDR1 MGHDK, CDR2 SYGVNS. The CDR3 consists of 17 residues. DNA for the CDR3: TGTGCCAGCAGTGAATTCTGGGGTTCGGGGTCCACCGGGGAGCTGTTTTTT. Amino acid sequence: CASSEFWGSGSTGELFF.

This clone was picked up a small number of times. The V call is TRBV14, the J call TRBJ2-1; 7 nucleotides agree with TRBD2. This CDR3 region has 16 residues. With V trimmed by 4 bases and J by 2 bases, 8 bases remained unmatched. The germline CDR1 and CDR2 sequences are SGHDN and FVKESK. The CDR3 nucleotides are TGTGCCAGCAGCCCCTCCGGGGGGAGGGCCTACAATGAGCAGTTCTTC. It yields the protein CASSPSGGRAYNEQFF.

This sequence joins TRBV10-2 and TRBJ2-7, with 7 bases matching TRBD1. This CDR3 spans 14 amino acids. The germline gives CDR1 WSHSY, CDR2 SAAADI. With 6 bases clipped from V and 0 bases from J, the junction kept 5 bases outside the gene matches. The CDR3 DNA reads TGCGCCAGCAGCGTACAGGGGAACTCCTACGAGCAGTACTTC. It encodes CASSVQGNSYEQYF.